These T cell receptor beta chains were read from a single sample in a study of blood T cell repertoires in COVID-19. Repertoires were generated with immunoSEQ multiplex PCR, while TCRdb's copy carries only in-frame clones and drops some. Of around 120,000 clones in the sample, 80% to 90% were seen once. The sequenced sample consisted of PBMCs or T cells enriched from blood (not recorded which). The receptors here all came from a woman in her 50s who had recovered from COVID-19. Both conserved end residues are part of each CDR3. Fields, in order: clone size, J gene, V gene, D gene, CDR3 protein, CDR3 DNA. The D gene is left open where the match is weak. Rows give clone size only sometimes, using once, few, many, or a class for an expanded clone.

clone size: .; J gene: TRBJ2-2; V gene: TRBV6-4; D gene: .; CDR3 protein: CASSPRGGPNTGELFF; CDR3 DNA: TGTGCCAGCAGTCCCCGAGGGGGACCGAACACCGGGGAGCTGTTTTTT
clone size: .; J gene: TRBJ2-3; V gene: TRBV5-5; D gene: .; CDR3 protein: CASSPFLATHTDTQYF; CDR3 DNA: TGTGCCAGCAGCCCCTTTTTAGCGACGCACACAGATACGCAGTATTTT
clone size: .; J gene: TRBJ1-1; V gene: TRBV5-6; D gene: .; CDR3 protein: CASSPRTFEAFF; CDR3 DNA: TGTGCCAGCAGCCCAAGGACTTTTGAAGCTTTCTTT
clone size: once; J gene: TRBJ1-3; V gene: TRBV6-5; D gene: TRBD1; CDR3 protein: CASSYDREGNTIYF; CDR3 DNA: TGTGCCAGCAGTTACGACAGGGAAGGAAACACCATATATTTT
clone size: once; J gene: TRBJ1-1; V gene: TRBV29-1; D gene: .; CDR3 protein: CSVGRGRDTEAFF; CDR3 DNA: TGCAGCGTTGGGCGGGGGAGGGACACTGAAGCTTTCTTT
clone size: .; J gene: TRBJ1-1; V gene: TRBV5-1; D gene: TRBD1; CDR3 protein: CASSSTGGGGTEAFF; CDR3 DNA: TGCGCCAGCAGTTCCACAGGGGGCGGGGGAACTGAAGCTTTCTTT
clone size: .; J gene: TRBJ2-2; V gene: TRBV15; D gene: .; CDR3 protein: CATSRDVGLPNTGELFF; CDR3 DNA: TGTGCCACCAGCAGAGATGTGGGACTCCCGAACACCGGGGAGCTGTTTTTT
clone size: .; J gene: TRBJ2-1; V gene: TRBV28; D gene: .; CDR3 protein: CASSYPGEGVF; CDR3 DNA: TGTGCCAGCAGCTACCCAGGGGAGGGGGTCTTC
clone size: .; J gene: TRBJ2-5; V gene: TRBV5-1; D gene: .; CDR3 protein: CASSASVRTAQETQYF; CDR3 DNA: TGCGCCAGCAGCGCCTCGGTCAGGACAGCCCAAGAGACCCAGTACTTC
clone size: .; J gene: TRBJ2-3; V gene: TRBV5-8; D gene: TRBD1; CDR3 protein: CASSPGQDTDTQYF; CDR3 DNA: TGTGCCAGCAGCCCCGGACAGGACACAGATACGCAGTATTTT
clone size: .; J gene: TRBJ1-6; V gene: TRBV10-2; D gene: .; CDR3 protein: CASSDKAASPGDSPLHF; CDR3 DNA: TGCGCCAGCAGTGACAAGGCAGCCTCACCCGGGGATTCACCCCTCCACTTT
clone size: .; J gene: TRBJ2-7; V gene: TRBV4-1; D gene: .; CDR3 protein: CASSQERLTHEQYF; CDR3 DNA: TGCGCCAGCAGCCAAGAGCGTCTTACCCACGAGCAGTACTTC
clone size: few; J gene: TRBJ1-1; V gene: TRBV2; D gene: TRBD1; CDR3 protein: CASGTVNTEAFF; CDR3 DNA: TGTGCCAGCGGGACAGTGAACACTGAAGCTTTCTTT
clone size: few; J gene: TRBJ1-4; V gene: TRBV4-3; D gene: TRBD1; CDR3 protein: CASSPTGPGSEKLFF; CDR3 DNA: TGCGCCAGCAGCCCGACAGGGCCGGGGAGTGAAAAACTGTTTTTT
clone size: .; J gene: TRBJ1-1; V gene: TRBV30; D gene: TRBD1; CDR3 protein: CAWSVLGGQPRTF; CDR3 DNA: TGTGCCTGGAGTGTACTTGGGGGACAGCCTCGTACCTTT
clone size: .; J gene: TRBJ2-5; V gene: TRBV28; D gene: .; CDR3 protein: CASVSSVAVQETQYF; CDR3 DNA: TGTGCCAGCGTATCCTCGGTGGCGGTCCAAGAGACCCAGTACTTC
clone size: .; J gene: TRBJ1-3; V gene: TRBV19; D gene: .; CDR3 protein: CASSTDQGLSGNTIYF; CDR3 DNA: TGTGCCAGTAGTACGGACCAGGGCCTCTCTGGAAACACCATATATTTT
clone size: .; J gene: TRBJ1-2; V gene: TRBV3-1/TRBV3-2; D gene: .; CDR3 protein: CASSPRVGGYTF; CDR3 DNA: TGTGCCAGCAGCCCACGGGTCGGTGGCTACACCTTC
clone size: .; J gene: TRBJ2-7; V gene: TRBV6-5; D gene: .; CDR3 protein: CAARRVNRDEQYF; CDR3 DNA: TGTGCCGCCAGGCGGGTTAACCGGGACGAGCAGTACTTC
clone size: .; J gene: TRBJ1-1; V gene: TRBV5-1; D gene: .; CDR3 protein: CASSLYKTGGTEAFF; CDR3 DNA: TGCGCCAGCAGCCTTTATAAAACGGGAGGCACTGAAGCTTTCTTT
clone size: .; J gene: TRBJ2-3; V gene: TRBV14; D gene: TRBD1; CDR3 protein: CASSRDRDYTDTQYF; CDR3 DNA: TGTGCCAGCAGCCGGGACAGAGATTACACAGATACGCAGTATTTT
clone size: .; J gene: TRBJ2-1; V gene: TRBV9; D gene: TRBD2; CDR3 protein: CASSTGLAGGRDEQFF; CDR3 DNA: TGTGCCAGCAGCACCGGACTAGCGGGGGGGCGCGATGAGCAGTTCTTC
clone size: .; J gene: TRBJ1-2; V gene: TRBV25-1; D gene: TRBD1; CDR3 protein: CASSELLGQGYTF; CDR3 DNA: TGTGCCAGCAGTGAGCTACTGGGACAGGGCTACACCTTC
clone size: .; J gene: TRBJ2-1; V gene: TRBV4-1; D gene: TRBD1; CDR3 protein: CASSPLGTGDIDEQFF; CDR3 DNA: TGCGCCAGCAGCCCACTCGGGACAGGGGATATCGATGAGCAGTTCTTC
clone size: .; J gene: TRBJ2-3; V gene: TRBV10-2; D gene: TRBD2; CDR3 protein: CASSEPSLWTSGGGDTQYF; CDR3 DNA: TGCGCCAGCAGTGAGCCCTCTCTGTGGACTAGCGGGGGAGGTGATACGCAGTATTTT
clone size: .; J gene: TRBJ2-3; V gene: TRBV29-1; D gene: .; CDR3 protein: CSVEDVEDTQYF; CDR3 DNA: TGCAGCGTTGAAGATGTAGAGGATACGCAGTATTTT
clone size: .; J gene: TRBJ1-2; V gene: TRBV4-3; D gene: .; CDR3 protein: CASSQEGVSYGYTF; CDR3 DNA: TGCGCCAGCAGCCAAGAAGGGGTGTCCTATGGCTACACCTTC
clone size: .; J gene: TRBJ2-7; V gene: TRBV4-3; D gene: .; CDR3 protein: CASSQGQFSQQYF; CDR3 DNA: TGCGCCAGCAGCCAAGGACAATTTTCCCAGCAGTACTTC
clone size: .; J gene: TRBJ1-1; V gene: TRBV18; D gene: .; CDR3 protein: CASSPLTTGSNTEAFF; CDR3 DNA: TGTGCCAGCTCACCACTGACGACAGGATCGAACACTGAAGCTTTCTTT
clone size: few; J gene: TRBJ2-1; V gene: TRBV9; D gene: TRBD1; CDR3 protein: CAARLGGQGLEQFF; CDR3 DNA: TGTGCCGCTCGTCTCGGGGGACAGGGCCTTGAGCAGTTCTTC
clone size: .; J gene: TRBJ1-6; V gene: TRBV4-1; D gene: .; CDR3 protein: CASSQGPTAYSPLHF; CDR3 DNA: TGCGCCAGCAGCCAAGGTCCCACAGCATATTCACCCCTCCACTTT
clone size: .; J gene: TRBJ2-2; V gene: TRBV6-5; D gene: TRBD1; CDR3 protein: CAIKKTGANTGELFF; CDR3 DNA: TGTGCCATTAAAAAGACAGGGGCGAACACCGGGGAGCTGTTTTTT
clone size: .; J gene: TRBJ1-4; V gene: TRBV2; D gene: TRBD1; CDR3 protein: CASSFGTGVAANEKLFF; CDR3 DNA: TGTGCCAGCAGTTTCGGGACAGGGGTCGCGGCTAATGAAAAACTGTTTTTT
clone size: .; J gene: TRBJ1-2; V gene: TRBV29-1; D gene: TRBD1; CDR3 protein: CSVESDRDPGYTF; CDR3 DNA: TGCAGCGTTGAATCGGACAGGGATCCTGGCTACACCTTC
clone size: .; J gene: TRBJ1-2; V gene: TRBV19; D gene: TRBD1; CDR3 protein: CASTATGQDLYTF; CDR3 DNA: TGTGCCAGTACCGCCACCGGACAGGATCTCTACACCTTC
clone size: .; J gene: TRBJ1-1; V gene: TRBV9; D gene: .; CDR3 protein: CASSLRGTMNTEAFF; CDR3 DNA: TGTGCCAGCAGCCTCCGAGGGACTATGAACACTGAAGCTTTCTTT
clone size: once; J gene: TRBJ1-5; V gene: TRBV19; D gene: .; CDR3 protein: CASSMARVLQPQHF; CDR3 DNA: TGTGCCAGTAGTATGGCCAGGGTACTGCAGCCCCAGCATTTT
clone size: .; J gene: TRBJ1-5; V gene: TRBV19; D gene: .; CDR3 protein: CASSITGSAQPQHF; CDR3 DNA: TGTGCCAGTAGTATAACGGGGTCGGCTCAGCCCCAGCATTTT
clone size: .; J gene: TRBJ1-4; V gene: TRBV2; D gene: .; CDR3 protein: CASSVTAGNEKLFF; CDR3 DNA: TGTGCCAGCAGTGTGACAGCGGGAAATGAAAAACTGTTTTTT
clone size: .; J gene: TRBJ2-3; V gene: TRBV4-1; D gene: TRBD1; CDR3 protein: CASSQEGDRGTDTQYF; CDR3 DNA: TGCGCCAGCAGCCAAGAGGGGGACAGGGGCACAGATACGCAGTATTTT
clone size: .; J gene: TRBJ1-3; V gene: TRBV18; D gene: .; CDR3 protein: CASSLQTTLGDTIYF; CDR3 DNA: TGTGCCAGCTCACTTCAGACAACGCTCGGGGACACCATATATTTT
clone size: .; J gene: TRBJ2-1; V gene: TRBV24-1; D gene: TRBD1; CDR3 protein: CATSEGGSGGNEQFF; CDR3 DNA: TGTGCCACCAGTGAAGGAGGATCAGGGGGCAATGAGCAGTTCTTC
clone size: once; J gene: TRBJ2-1; V gene: TRBV11-2; D gene: TRBD2; CDR3 protein: CASSFSGGAINEQFF; CDR3 DNA: TGTGCCAGCAGCTTTAGCGGGGGGGCTATCAATGAGCAGTTCTTC
clone size: few; J gene: TRBJ1-2; V gene: TRBV19; D gene: TRBD1; CDR3 protein: CASSPDRAITF; CDR3 DNA: TGTGCCAGTAGTCCCGACAGGGCTATTACCTTC
clone size: .; J gene: TRBJ2-7; V gene: TRBV19; D gene: TRBD1; CDR3 protein: CASSIGGQGPYEQYF; CDR3 DNA: TGTGCCAGTAGTATCGGGGGACAGGGCCCCTACGAGCAGTACTTC
clone size: .; J gene: TRBJ1-1; V gene: TRBV12-2; D gene: .; CDR3 protein: CASRLFSEAFF; CDR3 DNA: TGTGCAAGTCGCTTATTCAGTGAAGCTTTCTTT
clone size: .; J gene: TRBJ1-6; V gene: TRBV19; D gene: .; CDR3 protein: CASSIRREVGSPLHF; CDR3 DNA: TGTGCCAGTAGTATTCGTAGGGAGGTAGGCTCACCCCTCCACTTT
clone size: .; J gene: TRBJ2-3; V gene: TRBV7-2; D gene: TRBD2; CDR3 protein: CASSYLLAGPTDTQYF; CDR3 DNA: TGTGCCAGCAGCTACCTCCTAGCGGGGCCCACAGATACGCAGTATTTT
clone size: .; J gene: TRBJ1-5; V gene: TRBV7-8; D gene: .; CDR3 protein: CASSLQGSNQPQHF; CDR3 DNA: TGTGCCAGCAGCTTACAGGGGAGCAATCAGCCCCAGCATTTT
clone size: .; J gene: TRBJ1-2; V gene: TRBV4-3; D gene: .; CDR3 protein: CASSPLTAVGVGYTF; CDR3 DNA: TGCGCCAGCAGCCCCCTAACGGCAGTCGGGGTAGGCTACACCTTC
clone size: .; J gene: TRBJ1-4; V gene: TRBV9; D gene: .; CDR3 protein: CASSVEGGTVNEKLFF; CDR3 DNA: TGTGCCAGCAGCGTAGAGGGGGGGACGGTAAATGAAAAACTGTTTTTT
clone size: .; J gene: TRBJ1-3; V gene: TRBV6-1; D gene: .; CDR3 protein: CASSEYSGNTIYF; CDR3 DNA: TGTGCCAGCAGTGAATACTCTGGAAACACCATATATTTT
clone size: .; J gene: TRBJ1-1; V gene: TRBV7-6; D gene: TRBD1; CDR3 protein: CASSLDREGTEAFF; CDR3 DNA: TGTGCCAGCAGCTTGGACAGGGAGGGGACTGAAGCTTTCTTT
clone size: .; J gene: TRBJ1-5; V gene: TRBV29-1; D gene: .; CDR3 protein: CSVEDRGASNQPQHF; CDR3 DNA: TGCAGCGTTGAAGATCGGGGGGCGAGCAATCAGCCCCAGCATTTT
clone size: .; J gene: TRBJ1-2; V gene: TRBV29-1; D gene: .; CDR3 protein: CSVPQVPYGYTF; CDR3 DNA: TGCAGCGTCCCACAGGTGCCCTATGGCTACACCTTC
clone size: .; J gene: TRBJ2-1; V gene: TRBV12-3/TRBV12-4; D gene: TRBD2; CDR3 protein: CASSPGGGNEQFF; CDR3 DNA: TGTGCCAGCAGTCCCGGGGGGGGTAATGAGCAGTTCTTC
clone size: .; J gene: TRBJ2-4; V gene: TRBV19; D gene: TRBD1; CDR3 protein: CASSIRAGQGYMSKNIQYF; CDR3 DNA: TGTGCCAGTAGTATTAGGGCCGGACAGGGATATATGTCCAAAAACATTCAGTACTTC
clone size: .; J gene: TRBJ2-3; V gene: TRBV18; D gene: .; CDR3 protein: CASSPPSVSTDTQYF; CDR3 DNA: TGTGCCAGCTCACCACCGTCGGTCAGCACAGATACGCAGTATTTT